The next 6 T cell receptor beta chains were all read from a single sample in a study of neurological immune-mediated disorders. As for time point: longitudinal time-point 2. MiXCR, applied by TCRdb to the 5' RACE reads, yields one record per CDR3 protein. The profile shows about 33,000 distinct CDR3 sequences, around 13% of them singletons. Specimen: PBMCs. The source is a woman aged 40 to 50 in good health.

There are many counts of this clonotype. The chain carries TRBV5-1 and TRBJ2-5; 12 bases are shared with TRBD1. The germline V gene encodes CDR1 SGHRS and CDR2 YFSETQ. The CDR3 contains 16 residues. Unmatched junction bases numbered 5, after V lost 0 bases and J lost 5 bases. As DNA, the CDR3 is TGCGCCAGCAGCTTGGTAGGGACAGGGGGCGGCGAGACCCAGTACTTC. This encodes CASSLVGTGGGETQYF.

This clonotype was seen a few times. The CDR3 reads CASSQDGWGQDYSPLHF. CDR3 nucleotide sequence: TGTGCCAGCAGCCAAGATGGTTGGGGACAGGACTATTCACCCCTCCACTTT. The rearrangement links TRBV3-1 to TRBJ1-6; the match to TRBD1 covers 8 bases. The CDR3 loop spans 17 amino acids. Germline values: CDR1 LGHDT, CDR2 YNNKEL (reference sequence). With 0 bases clipped from V and 8 bases from J, the junction kept 9 bases outside the gene matches.

This clonotype was counted many times. This chain joins TRBV29-1 and TRBJ1-3; possibly TRBD1 for D (5 bases). V was clipped by 4 bases and J by 2 bases, with 6 bases between them. The CDR3 is made up of 12 amino acids. Germline-derived CDR1 and CDR2 are SQVTM and ANQGSEA. The CDR3 here is CSVVGAGNTIYF. The CDR3 DNA is TGCAGCGTTGTAGGGGCTGGAAACACCATATATTTT.

This clonotype was picked up many times. The rearrangement joins TRBV12-3 or TRBV12-4 to TRBJ1-6; D gene unclear. The V gene lost 5 bases and the J gene lost 10 bases, with 18 bases spanning the gap. CDR3 size: 15 residues. The CDR3 region has the DNA TGTGCCAGCAGTCACGGCCTGGCCGAGGAGTCACCCCTCCACTTT. Translating it yields CASSHGLAEESPLHF.

The chain recombines TRBV7-3 with TRBJ1-4; D gene ambiguous. Germline loops: CDR1 SGHTA, CDR2 FQGTGA. Trimming removed 0 bases at V and 8 bases at J, with 13 bases between. CDR3 length: 15 residues. The CDR3: CASSLTSVIGEKLFF. The CDR3 DNA reads TGTGCCAGCAGCTTAACGTCGGTGATAGGGGAAAAACTGTTTTTT.

This clonotype appeared many times. The V call is TRBV24-1, the J call TRBJ1-1; a possible D gene is TRBD1 (6 bases). Germline V CDR1 and CDR2: KGHDR, SFDVKD. V was trimmed by 4 bases and J by 6 bases, leaving 11 bases between them. The CDR3 sequence is 13 residues long. The CDR3 loop reads CATSEGRGSEAFF. The DNA for the CDR3 is TGTGCCACCAGTGAGGGGAGGGGGTCTGAAGCTTTCTTT.